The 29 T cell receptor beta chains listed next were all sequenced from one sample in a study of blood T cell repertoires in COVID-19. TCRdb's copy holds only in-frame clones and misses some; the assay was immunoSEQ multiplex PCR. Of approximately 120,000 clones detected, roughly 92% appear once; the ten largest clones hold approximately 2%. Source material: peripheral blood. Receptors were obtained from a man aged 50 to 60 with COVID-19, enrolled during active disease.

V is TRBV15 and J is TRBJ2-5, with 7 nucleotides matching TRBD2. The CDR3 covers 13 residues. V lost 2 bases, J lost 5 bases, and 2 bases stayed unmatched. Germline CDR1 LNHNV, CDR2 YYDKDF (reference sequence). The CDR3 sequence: CATSRLGGETQYF. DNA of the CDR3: TGTGCCACCAGCAGATTGGGAGGGGAGACCCAGTACTTC.

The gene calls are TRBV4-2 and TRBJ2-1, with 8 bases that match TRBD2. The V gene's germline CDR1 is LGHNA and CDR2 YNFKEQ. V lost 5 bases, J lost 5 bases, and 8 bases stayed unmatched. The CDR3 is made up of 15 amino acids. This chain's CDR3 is CASSLGTSFDNEQFF. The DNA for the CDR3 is TGTGCCAGCAGCTTAGGGACTAGTTTCGACAATGAGCAGTTCTTC.

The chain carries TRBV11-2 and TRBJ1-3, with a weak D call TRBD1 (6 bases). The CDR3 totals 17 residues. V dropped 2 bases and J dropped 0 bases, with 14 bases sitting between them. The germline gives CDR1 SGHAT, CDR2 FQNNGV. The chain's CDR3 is CASSLKWGGGSGNTIYF. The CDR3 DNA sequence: TGTGCCAGCAGCTTAAAGTGGGGAGGGGGCTCTGGAAACACCATATATTTT.

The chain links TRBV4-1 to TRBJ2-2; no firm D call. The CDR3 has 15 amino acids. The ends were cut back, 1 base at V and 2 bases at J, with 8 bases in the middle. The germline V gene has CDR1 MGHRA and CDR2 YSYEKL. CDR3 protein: CASSQGPSNTGELFF. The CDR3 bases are TGCGCCAGCAGCCAAGGCCCGAGCAACACCGGGGAGCTGTTTTTT.

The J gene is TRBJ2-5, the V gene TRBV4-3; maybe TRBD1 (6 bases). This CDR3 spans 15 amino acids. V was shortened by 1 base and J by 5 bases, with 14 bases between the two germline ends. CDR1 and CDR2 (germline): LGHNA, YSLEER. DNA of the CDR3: TGCGCCAGCAGCCAAGGACAGGCTCAAGGGGAGACCCAGTACTTC. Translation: CASSQGQAQGETQYF.

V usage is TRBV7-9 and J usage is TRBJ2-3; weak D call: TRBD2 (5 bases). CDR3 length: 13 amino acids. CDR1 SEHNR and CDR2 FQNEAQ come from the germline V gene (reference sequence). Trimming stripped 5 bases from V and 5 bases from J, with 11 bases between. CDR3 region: CASSRTARDTQYF. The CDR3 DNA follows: TGTGCCAGCAGCCGGACTGCCAGAGATACGCAGTATTTT.

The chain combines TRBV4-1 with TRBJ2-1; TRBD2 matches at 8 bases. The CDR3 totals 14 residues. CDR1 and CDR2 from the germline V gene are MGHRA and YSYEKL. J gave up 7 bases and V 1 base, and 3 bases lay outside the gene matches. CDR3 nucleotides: TGCGCCAGCAGCCAAGGACTAGCGCCGAATGAGCAGTTCTTC. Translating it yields CASSQGLAPNEQFF.

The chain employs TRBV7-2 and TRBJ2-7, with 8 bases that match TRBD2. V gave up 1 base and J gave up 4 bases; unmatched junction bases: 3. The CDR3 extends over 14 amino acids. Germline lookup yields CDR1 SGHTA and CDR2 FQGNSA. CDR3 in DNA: TGTGCCAGCAGCTTAGGAGGGACTAGATACGAGCAGTACTTC. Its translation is CASSLGGTRYEQYF.

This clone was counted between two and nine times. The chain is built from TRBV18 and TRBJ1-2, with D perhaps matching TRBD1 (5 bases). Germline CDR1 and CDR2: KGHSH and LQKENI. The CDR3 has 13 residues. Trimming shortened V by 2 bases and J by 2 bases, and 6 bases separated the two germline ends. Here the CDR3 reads CASSPAGNYGYTF. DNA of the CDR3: TGTGCCAGCTCACCAGCAGGGAACTATGGCTACACCTTC.

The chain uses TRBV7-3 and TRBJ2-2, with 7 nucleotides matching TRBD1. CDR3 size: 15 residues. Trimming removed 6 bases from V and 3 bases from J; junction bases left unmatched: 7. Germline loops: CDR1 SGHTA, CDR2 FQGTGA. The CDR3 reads CASRRTGDYTGELFF. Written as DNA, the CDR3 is TGTGCCAGCAGGCGAACAGGGGATTACACCGGGGAGCTGTTTTTT.

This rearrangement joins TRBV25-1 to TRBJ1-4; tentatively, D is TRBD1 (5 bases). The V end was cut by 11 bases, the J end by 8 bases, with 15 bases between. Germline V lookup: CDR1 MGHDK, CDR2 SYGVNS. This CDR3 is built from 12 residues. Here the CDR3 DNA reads TGTGCCCCCGGGACTTTTTCGGAAAAACTGTTTTTT. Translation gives CAPGTFSEKLFF.

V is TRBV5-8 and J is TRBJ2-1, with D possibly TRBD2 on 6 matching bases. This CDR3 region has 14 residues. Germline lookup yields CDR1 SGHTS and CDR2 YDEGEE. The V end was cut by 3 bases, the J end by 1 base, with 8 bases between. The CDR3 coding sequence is TGTGCCAGCAGCTCCCGGGGGTCCTACAATGAGCAGTTCTTC. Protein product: CASSSRGSYNEQFF. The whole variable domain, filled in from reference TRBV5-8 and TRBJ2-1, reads EAGVTQSPTHLIKTRGQQATLRCSPISGHTSVYWYQQALGLGLQFLLWYDEGEERNRGNFPPRFSGRQFPNYSSELNVNALELEDSALYLCASSSRGSYNEQFFGPGTRLTVL.

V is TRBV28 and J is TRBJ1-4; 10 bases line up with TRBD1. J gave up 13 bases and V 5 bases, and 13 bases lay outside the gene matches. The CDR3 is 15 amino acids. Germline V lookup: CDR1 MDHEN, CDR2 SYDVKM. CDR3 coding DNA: TGTGCCAGCAGTGAGGGAGGCGACAGGGGGCCAGGACTGTTTTTT. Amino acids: CASSEGGDRGPGLFF.

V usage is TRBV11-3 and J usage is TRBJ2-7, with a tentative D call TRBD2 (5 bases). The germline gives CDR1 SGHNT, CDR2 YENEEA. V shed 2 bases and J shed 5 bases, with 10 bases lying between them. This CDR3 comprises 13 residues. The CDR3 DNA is TGTGCCAGCAGCTTAACTGAAGCGGACGAGCAGTACTTC. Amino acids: CASSLTEADEQYF.

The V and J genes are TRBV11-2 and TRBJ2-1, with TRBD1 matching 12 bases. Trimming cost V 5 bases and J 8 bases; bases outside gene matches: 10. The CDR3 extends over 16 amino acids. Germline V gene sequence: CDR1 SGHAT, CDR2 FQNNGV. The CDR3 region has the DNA TGTGCCAGCAGCCGGATACCGGGACAGGGGGCGGATGAGCAGTTCTTC. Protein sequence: CASSRIPGQGADEQFF. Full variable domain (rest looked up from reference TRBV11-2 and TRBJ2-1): EAGVAQSPRYKIIEKRQSVAFWCNPISGHATLYWYQQILGQGPKLLIQFQNNGVVDDSQLPKDRFSAERLKGVDSTLKIQPAKLEDSAVYLCASSRIPGQGADEQFFGPGTRLTVL.

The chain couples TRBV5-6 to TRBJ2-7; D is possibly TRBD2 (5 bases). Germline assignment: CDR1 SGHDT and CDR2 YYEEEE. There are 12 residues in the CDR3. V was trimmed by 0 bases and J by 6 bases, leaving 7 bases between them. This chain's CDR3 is CASSLGGIEQYV. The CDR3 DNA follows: TGTGCCAGCAGCTTGGGAGGGATCGAGCAGTACGTC.

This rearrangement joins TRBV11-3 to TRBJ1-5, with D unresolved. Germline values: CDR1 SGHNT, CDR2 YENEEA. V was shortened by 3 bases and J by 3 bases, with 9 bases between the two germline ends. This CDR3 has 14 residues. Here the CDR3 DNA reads TGTGCCAGCAGCTTCCAGGCCTCCAATCAGCCCCAGCATTTT. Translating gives CASSFQASNQPQHF.

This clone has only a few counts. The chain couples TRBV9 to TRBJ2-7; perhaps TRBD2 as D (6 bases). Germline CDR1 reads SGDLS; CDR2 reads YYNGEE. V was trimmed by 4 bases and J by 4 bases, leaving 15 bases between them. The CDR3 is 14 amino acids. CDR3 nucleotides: TGTGCCAGCAGCCCCCGGGACTGGAGTTACGAGCAGTACTTC. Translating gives CASSPRDWSYEQYF.

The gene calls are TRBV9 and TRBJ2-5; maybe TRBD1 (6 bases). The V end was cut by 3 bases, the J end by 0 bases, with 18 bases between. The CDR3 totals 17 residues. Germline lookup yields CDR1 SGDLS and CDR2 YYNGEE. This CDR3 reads CASSDAEDRSYQETQYF. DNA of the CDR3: TGTGCCAGCAGCGACGCCGAGGACAGAAGTTACCAAGAGACCCAGTACTTC.

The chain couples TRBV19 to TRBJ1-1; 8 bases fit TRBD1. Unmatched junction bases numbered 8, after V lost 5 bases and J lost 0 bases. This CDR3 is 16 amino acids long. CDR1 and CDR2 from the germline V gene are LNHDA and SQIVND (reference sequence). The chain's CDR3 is CASSPGQGVMNTEAFF. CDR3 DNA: TGTGCCAGTAGTCCCGGACAGGGCGTAATGAACACTGAAGCTTTCTTT.

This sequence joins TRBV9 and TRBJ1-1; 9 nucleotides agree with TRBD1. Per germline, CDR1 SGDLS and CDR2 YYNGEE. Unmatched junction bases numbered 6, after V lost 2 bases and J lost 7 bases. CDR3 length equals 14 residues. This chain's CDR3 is CASSVGTGSFEAFF. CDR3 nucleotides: TGTGCCAGCAGCGTCGGGACAGGGTCATTTGAAGCTTTCTTT. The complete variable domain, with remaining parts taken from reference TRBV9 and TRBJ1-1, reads DSGVTQTPKHLITATGQRVTLRCSPRSGDLSVYWYQQSLDQGLQFLIQYYNGEERAKGNILERFSAQQFPDLHSELNLSSLELGDSALYFCASSVGTGSFEAFFGQGTRLTVV.

CDR3 amino acids: CASSLMGGTEAFF. CDR3 sequence (DNA): TGTGCCAGCAGCTTGATGGGGGGCACTGAAGCTTTCTTT. The chain is built from TRBV25-1 and TRBJ1-1; D is possibly TRBD1 (5 bases). From germline, CDR1 is MGHDK and CDR2 SYGVNS. The CDR3 is 13 residues long. The germline V and J ends were trimmed by 6 bases and 4 bases, with 12 bases remaining between them.

As DNA, the CDR3 is TGCAGCGCCGAAGGGGGAGTCAGAGATACGCAGTATTTT. Its protein product is CSAEGGVRDTQYF. The gene calls are TRBV29-1 and TRBJ2-3; D may be TRBD1 (6 bases). Trimming left V 7 bases short and J 5 bases short, with 16 bases between. Germline V gene sequence: CDR1 SQVTM, CDR2 ANQGSEA. The CDR3 has 13 amino acids.

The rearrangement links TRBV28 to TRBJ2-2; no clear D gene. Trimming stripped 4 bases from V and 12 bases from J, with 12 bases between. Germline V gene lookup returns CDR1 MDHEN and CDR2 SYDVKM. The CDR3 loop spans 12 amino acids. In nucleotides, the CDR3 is TGTGCCAGCAGTTCACCGGGTTATCAGCTGTTTTTT. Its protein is CASSSPGYQLFF.

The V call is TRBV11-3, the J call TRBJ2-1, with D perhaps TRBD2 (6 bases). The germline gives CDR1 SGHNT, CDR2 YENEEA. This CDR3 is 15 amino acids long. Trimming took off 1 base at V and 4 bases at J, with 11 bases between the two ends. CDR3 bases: TGTGCCAGCAGCTTAGGAATAGCGGAATACAATGAGCAGTTCTTC. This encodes CASSLGIAEYNEQFF. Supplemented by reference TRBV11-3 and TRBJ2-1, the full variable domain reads EAGVVQSPRYKIIEKKQPVAFWCNPISGHNTLYWYLQNLGQGPELLIRYENEEAVDDSQLPKDRFSAERLKGVDSTLKIQPAELGDSAVYLCASSLGIAEYNEQFFGPGTRLTVL.

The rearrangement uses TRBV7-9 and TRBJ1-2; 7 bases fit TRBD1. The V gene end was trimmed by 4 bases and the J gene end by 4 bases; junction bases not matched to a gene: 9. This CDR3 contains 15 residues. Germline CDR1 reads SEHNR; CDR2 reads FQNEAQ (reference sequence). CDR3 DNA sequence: TGTGCCAGCAGCTCCTCCACCCGGGACAGCTATGGCTACACCTTC. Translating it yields CASSSSTRDSYGYTF.

CDR3 in amino acids: CASTQNREGEQYV. DNA for the CDR3: TGTGCCAGCACCCAAAACAGGGAAGGCGAGCAGTACGTC. The chain employs TRBV2 and TRBJ2-7; a possible D gene is TRBD1 (6 bases). V shed 7 bases and J shed 6 bases, with 16 bases lying between them. This CDR3 is built from 13 residues. Per the germline V gene, CDR1 is SNHLY and CDR2 is FYNNEI.

Here the CDR3 reads CASSLLAGGYNEQFF. The DNA for the CDR3 is TGTGCCAGCAGCTTATTAGCGGGAGGGTACAATGAGCAGTTCTTC. The J gene is TRBJ2-1, the V gene TRBV11-1, with 11 positions matching TRBD2. CDR1 and CDR2 (germline): SGHAT, FQDESV (reference sequence). J lost 4 bases, V lost 2 bases, and 1 base had no gene match. The CDR3 has 15 amino acids.

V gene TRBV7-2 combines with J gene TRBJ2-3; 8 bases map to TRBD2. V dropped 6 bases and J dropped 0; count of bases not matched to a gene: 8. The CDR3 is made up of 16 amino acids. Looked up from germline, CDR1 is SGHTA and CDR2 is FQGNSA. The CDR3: CASSSPGGRSTDTQYF. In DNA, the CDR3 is TGTGCCAGCAGTTCCCCTGGCGGGAGGAGCACAGATACGCAGTATTTT.